This TCR beta chain originates from a study of human T cells and chemical hapten exposure. The CDR3 loop spans 15 amino acids. Germline loops: CDR1 SGHAT, CDR2 FQNNGV. V was pared by 4 bases and J by 5 bases, with 14 bases between. Each CDR3 protein gets one entry after TCRdb re-called the RACE reads with MiXCR. The table shows around 110,000 distinct CDR3 sequences, with 12% occurring only once. Broader study findings: It was expanded TCRs that formed significantly more large CDR3 similarity clusters than controls did.

Time point of the sample: pre-sensitization, week 0. Treatment given: therapeutic diphenylcyclopropenone sensitization with weekly scalp DPC. On this clonotype itself: What it recognizes is unknown.

Source: whole blood, taken in connection with sensitization to the hapten diphenylcyclopropenone (DPC). The clonotype was recovered from a woman in her forties or fifties with alopecia areata. Some clones in this sample may be carry-over from other donors' samples. V and J are TRBV11-2 and TRBJ2-2, with a tentative D call TRBD2 (6 bases). CDR3 amino acids: CASSSAGWGTGELFF. Written as DNA, the CDR3 is TGTGCCAGCAGCTCAGCGGGCTGGGGTACCGGGGAGCTGTTTTTT.